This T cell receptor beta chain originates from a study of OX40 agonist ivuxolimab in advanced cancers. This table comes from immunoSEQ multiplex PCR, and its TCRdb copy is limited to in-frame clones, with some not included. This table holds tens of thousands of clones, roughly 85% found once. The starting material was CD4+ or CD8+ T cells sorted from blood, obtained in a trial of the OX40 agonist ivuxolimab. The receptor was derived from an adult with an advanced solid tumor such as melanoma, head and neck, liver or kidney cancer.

The CDR3 DNA follows: TGTGCCAGCAGCTTGGACAGGGTGAAGGAGACCCAGTACTTC. Protein sequence: CASSLDRVKETQYF. The V gene is TRBV7-2, the J gene TRBJ2-5; TRBD1 matches at 8 bases. CDR1 SGHTA and CDR2 FQGNSA come from the germline V gene. The CDR3 totals 14 residues. Losses at the gene ends were 3 bases for V and 5 bases for J; bases not matched to a gene: 5.